Below are 13 T cell receptor beta chains sequenced from a single sample in a study of OX40 agonist ivuxolimab in advanced cancers. Assay used: immunoSEQ multiplex PCR; TCRdb lists only in-frame clones, some missing. The table has 100,000 to 130,000 clones, less than 95% seen once; the top ten hold 0.5% to 0.8%. Sample: CD4+ or CD8+ T cells sorted from blood, taken in a trial of the OX40 agonist ivuxolimab. The receptor set was obtained from an adult with an advanced solid tumor such as melanoma, head and neck, liver or kidney cancer.

This clone is a singleton in its sample. The V call is TRBV7-9, the J call TRBJ2-7, with a tentative D call TRBD1 (6 bases). Trimming removed 7 bases from V and 5 bases from J, with 9 bases in between. The CDR3 runs 11 residues. The germline V gene has CDR1 SEHNR and CDR2 FQNEAQ (reference sequence). The chain's CDR3 is CASTNRDEQYF. The CDR3 coding sequence is TGTGCCAGCACCAACAGGGACGAGCAGTACTTC.

This chain joins TRBV6-5 and TRBJ2-3, with D tentatively TRBD2 (6 bases). This CDR3 spans 14 amino acids. Trimming took off 4 bases at V and 1 base at J, with 9 bases between the two ends. The germline V gene encodes CDR1 MNHEY and CDR2 SVGAGI. The CDR3 is CASSSRRGTDTQYF. The CDR3 DNA follows: TGTGCCAGCAGTTCCCGGAGGGGCACAGATACGCAGTATTTT.

This rearrangement joins TRBV19 to TRBJ1-5; D possibly corresponds to TRBD1 (6 bases). The V gene lost 4 bases and the J gene lost 1 base, with 17 bases spanning the gap. Germline V gene lookup returns CDR1 LNHDA and CDR2 SQIVND (reference sequence). The CDR3 sequence is 17 residues long. The CDR3 DNA follows: TGTGCCAGTAGTACCATGAGGGCGGGGGCAAGCAATCAGCCCCAGCATTTT. It encodes CASSTMRAGASNQPQHF.

The chain recombines TRBV18 with TRBJ1-2, with 8 bases fitting TRBD1. This CDR3 has 13 amino acids. The V gene end was trimmed by 6 bases and the J gene end by 5 bases; junction bases not matched to a gene: 5. Germline V gives CDR1 KGHSH, CDR2 LQKENI. CDR3 sequence: CASSLGQGYGYTF. In DNA form, the CDR3 reads TGTGCCAGCTCCCTTGGACAGGGTTATGGCTACACCTTC.

This chain links TRBV7-2 with TRBJ1-1, with D uncertain. There are 13 residues in the CDR3. Between the trimmed V and J ends, which lost 5 bases and 5 bases, there was a span of 12 bases. Looked up from germline, CDR1 is SGHTA and CDR2 is FQGNSA. The CDR3 DNA reads as TGTGCCAGCAGCGAGTCTGTGGGGACTGAAGCTTTCTTT. Translating it yields CASSESVGTEAFF. Based on the CDR3 plus reference TRBV7-2 and TRBJ1-1, the full variable domain is GAGVSQSPSNKVTEKGKDVELRCDPISGHTALYWYRQSLGQGLEFLIYFQGNSAPDKSGLPSDRFSAERTGGSVSTLTIQRTQQEDSAVYLCASSESVGTEAFFGQGTRLTVV.

This rearrangement joins TRBV6-5 to TRBJ1-1, with D possibly being TRBD1 (5 bases). The germline V gene encodes CDR1 MNHEY and CDR2 SVGAGI. The CDR3 totals 15 residues. V lost 0 bases and J lost 6, with 14 bases in between. The CDR3 here is CASSYSKGYFSEAFF. CDR3 nucleotides: TGTGCCAGCAGTTACTCTAAGGGGTATTTTTCTGAAGCTTTCTTT.

With regard to this clone: In the same sample, other DNA sequences code for this CDR3. V gene TRBV19 combines with J gene TRBJ1-1; no firm D call. There are 13 residues in the CDR3. Germline CDR1 reads LNHDA; CDR2 reads SQIVND (reference sequence). Trimming removed 1 base from V and 3 bases from J, with 6 bases in between. CDR3 DNA: TGTGCCAGTAGTATAGGGTGGGACACTGAAGCTTTCTTT. Protein sequence: CASSIGWDTEAFF.

The chain couples TRBV29-1 to TRBJ2-2; possibly TRBD1 for D (6 bases). Trimming cost V 6 bases and J 5 bases, with 13 bases left between them. The CDR3 spans 13 residues. Germline V CDR1 and CDR2: SQVTM, ANQGSEA. CDR3 nucleotide sequence: TGCAGCGTAGCCTCAACAGGGACCGGGGAGCTGTTTTTT. Its translation: CSVASTGTGELFF.

This chain joins TRBV29-1 and TRBJ2-5, with 11 bases fitting TRBD2. The germline gives CDR1 SQVTM, CDR2 ANQGSEA. The CDR3 spans 15 residues. After removal of 6 bases from V and 5 bases from J, the junction contained 11 bases not matched to a gene. The CDR3 sequence is CSVSRLAGRGETQYF. The CDR3 nucleotides are TGCAGCGTCTCCAGACTAGCGGGAAGGGGGGAGACCCAGTACTTC.

This clone has just one count. This chain connects TRBV10-1 to TRBJ2-3; D unresolved. Germline CDR1 is WNHNN and CDR2 is SYGVQD (reference sequence). Trimming stripped 6 bases from V and 8 bases from J, with 15 bases between. The CDR3 extends over 13 amino acids. The CDR3 protein is CASSATGVGTQYF. The CDR3 DNA sequence: TGCGCCAGCAGCGCCACGGGTGTTGGTACGCAGTATTTT.

In regard to this clone: Other DNA sequences in this sample translate to the same CDR3. The genes are TRBV18 and TRBJ1-5; D not certain. V lost 2 bases to trimming and J lost 0 bases, with 11 bases between them. The CDR3 runs 16 residues. The V gene's germline CDR1 is KGHSH and CDR2 LQKENI. CDR3 bases: TGTGCCAGCTCACCAGGTCCAGCTTATAGCAATCAGCCCCAGCATTTT. This sequence encodes CASSPGPAYSNQPQHF.

The DNA of the CDR3 is TGTGCCAGCAGCTTATTCTCCGGGACAGTGAACACTGAAGCTTTCTTT. Translation: CASSLFSGTVNTEAFF. V and J are TRBV11-2 and TRBJ1-1, with 7 positions matching TRBD1. The CDR3 runs 16 residues. Germline CDR1 reads SGHAT; CDR2 reads FQNNGV. The V and J ends lost 2 bases and 0 bases, in that order; junction bases with no gene match: 6.

The chain uses TRBV6-6 and TRBJ2-7; the D gene is possibly TRBD2 (5 bases). Germline loops: CDR1 MNHNY, CDR2 SVGAGI (reference sequence). The germline V and J ends were trimmed by 8 bases and 0 bases, with 11 bases remaining between them. This CDR3 contains 13 residues. In DNA form, the CDR3 reads TGTGCCAGCCAGCGGACGAGCTCCTACGAGCAGTACTTC. Translation gives CASQRTSSYEQYF.